Below are 27 T cell receptor beta chains sequenced from a single sample in a study of cytomegalovirus exposure and HLA in healthy donors (dated by TCRdb to about 2017). Libraries came from the immunoSEQ multiplex PCR assay. For the multiplex PCR, a mixture combining 60 forward primers for TCR Vbeta segments and 13 reverse primers for TCR Jbeta segments was used. TCRdb provides this immuneACCESS table in a form limited to in-frame rearrangements. Some clones are lacking; in checked studies, under half of them reflect an unresolved V gene, and why the rest are absent is not known. The sample contains more than 130,000 clones, around 80% of them found a single time. Of the sample, approximately 5.1% is held by the ten largest clones. The sample taken for sequencing was PBMCs. Receptors were obtained from a male donor in good health and CMV-seronegative.

V gene TRBV18 combines with J gene TRBJ2-1; 9 bases match TRBD1. This CDR3 is 15 amino acids long. The germline V gene encodes CDR1 KGHSH and CDR2 LQKENI. V trimming: 2 bases; J trimming: 6 bases; junction bases outside the gene matches: 5. The CDR3 DNA sequence: TGTGCCAGCTCACCAGGGGGACAGGGCGGCAATGAGCAGTTCTTC. Its protein is CASSPGGQGGNEQFF.

The chain recombines TRBV4-2 with TRBJ2-5; TRBD2 aligns across 7 bases. The V and J ends lost 0 bases and 5 bases, in that order; junction bases with no gene match: 6. Germline V lookup: CDR1 LGHNA, CDR2 YNFKEQ. This CDR3 comprises 15 residues. The CDR3: CASSQEVGLKETQYF. The DNA of the CDR3 is TGTGCCAGCAGCCAAGAAGTGGGACTAAAGGAGACCCAGTACTTC.

CDR3 sequence: CASSELGVQETQYF. The CDR3 DNA is TGTGCCAGCAGTGAATTAGGGGTACAAGAGACCCAGTACTTC. V and J are TRBV25-1 and TRBJ2-5, with D maybe TRBD1 (5 bases). V lost 1 base and J 2 bases, leaving 8 bases between the germline ends. CDR3 size: 14 residues. Per germline, CDR1 MGHDK and CDR2 SYGVNS.

The rearrangement uses TRBV28 and TRBJ1-1; the D gene is possibly TRBD1 (6 bases). CDR1 MDHEN and CDR2 SYDVKM come from the germline V gene. The CDR3 is made up of 15 amino acids. Trimming removed 4 bases at V and 0 bases at J, with 12 bases between. This CDR3 is CASSYPQGMNTEAFF. CDR3 nucleotides: TGTGCCAGCAGTTACCCACAGGGAATGAACACTGAAGCTTTCTTT.

The V gene is TRBV4-1, the J gene TRBJ2-3; weak D call: TRBD2 (6 bases). The germline V gene encodes CDR1 MGHRA and CDR2 YSYEKL. The CDR3 totals 14 residues. V was clipped by 8 bases and J by 3 bases, with 15 bases between them. The CDR3 DNA reads TGCGCCAGCCCCCCCCCGGGGGTTACAGATACGCAGTATTTT. It translates to CASPPPGVTDTQYF.

The rearrangement joins TRBV2 to TRBJ1-5, with D perhaps matching TRBD1 (5 bases). Germline lookup yields CDR1 SNHLY and CDR2 FYNNEI. The CDR3 has 14 amino acids. Trimming removed 4 bases from V and 7 bases from J, with 14 bases in between. The CDR3 here is CASSVGGWGQPQHF. CDR3 in DNA: TGTGCCAGCAGTGTCGGGGGGTGGGGACAGCCCCAGCATTTT. Supplemented by reference TRBV2 and TRBJ1-5, the full variable domain reads EPEVTQTPSHQVTQMGQEVILRCVPISNHLYFYWYRQILGQKVEFLVSFYNNEISEKSEIFDDQFSVERPDGSNFTLKIRSTKLEDSAMYFCASSVGGWGQPQHFGDGTRLSIL.

This clone is a singleton in its sample. The J gene is TRBJ1-2, the V gene TRBV25-1; D call uncertain. CDR3 length: 16 residues. Per the germline V gene, CDR1 is MGHDK and CDR2 is SYGVNS. Trimming took off 2 bases at V and 5 bases at J, with 18 bases between the two ends. CDR3 loop: CASSEPGSGGGYGYTF. CDR3 nucleotides: TGTGCCAGCAGTGAACCGGGCAGCGGCGGTGGGTATGGCTACACCTTC.

The rearrangement joins TRBV29-1 to TRBJ2-2, with D possibly TRBD2 on 6 matching bases. There are 14 residues in the CDR3. V shed 2 bases and J shed 4 bases, with 11 bases lying between them. In germline, CDR1 is SQVTM, CDR2 ANQGSEA. CDR3 sequence: CSVESGSGTGELFF. CDR3 DNA: TGCAGCGTTGAATCCGGGAGCGGCACCGGGGAGCTGTTTTTT.

This sequence joins TRBV14 and TRBJ1-2; D is ambiguous. In germline, CDR1 is SGHDN, CDR2 FVKESK. Trimming left V 4 bases short and J 7 bases short, with 10 bases between. The CDR3 is 12 residues long. The chain's CDR3 is CASSRGASGYTF. The CDR3 DNA reads TGTGCCAGCAGCCGCGGAGCCTCTGGCTACACCTTC.

This sequence joins TRBV7-8 and TRBJ1-5; tentative D call: TRBD1 (6 bases). V lost 11 bases and J 2 bases, leaving 10 bases between the germline ends. Looked up from germline, CDR1 is SGHVS and CDR2 is FQNEAQ. This CDR3 spans 12 amino acids. CDR3 bases: TGTGCCGTAGGGGGTGGCAATCAGCCCCAGCATTTT. It specifies CAVGGGNQPQHF.

The chain carries TRBV27 and TRBJ2-7; D remains unclear. The CDR3 sequence is 14 residues long. The V and J ends lost 3 bases and 0 bases respectively, with 9 bases between them. The V gene's germline CDR1 is MNHEY and CDR2 SMNVEV (reference sequence). The CDR3 region has the DNA TGTGCCAGCAGTTTTTCCGTCCTCTCCTACGAGCAGTACTTC. This encodes CASSFSVLSYEQYF.

This clone was recorded once. J is TRBJ2-7 and V is TRBV6-6; 7 positions agree with TRBD1. Trimming cost V 5 bases and J 2 bases; bases outside gene matches: 9. CDR3 length: 15 amino acids. Germline V lookup: CDR1 MNHNY, CDR2 SVGAGI (reference sequence). The CDR3 sequence: CASSNGQAAAYEQYF. CDR3 coding DNA: TGTGCCAGCAGTAACGGACAGGCCGCGGCCTACGAGCAGTACTTC.

The rearrangement links TRBV27 to TRBJ2-3, with 13 bases that match TRBD2. This CDR3 contains 18 residues. Germline-derived CDR1 and CDR2 are MNHEY and SMNVEV (reference sequence). After removal of 5 bases from V and 3 bases from J, the junction contained 11 bases not matched to a gene. Here the CDR3 reads CASSPLAGGRFPTDTQYF. The CDR3 region has the DNA TGTGCCAGCAGTCCACTAGCGGGGGGGCGTTTTCCTACAGATACGCAGTATTTT.

The rearrangement uses TRBV7-2 and TRBJ2-1; 7 positions match TRBD2. V shed 4 bases, J shed 0 bases, and the junction held 6 bases outside the gene matches. CDR1 SGHTA and CDR2 FQGNSA come from the germline V gene. This CDR3 has 16 residues. The CDR3 coding sequence is TGTGCCAGCAGCTCCTTCCGCGGGAGCTCCTACAATGAGCAGTTCTTC. This encodes CASSSFRGSSYNEQFF.

The chain combines TRBV30 with TRBJ2-7; D not certain. The CDR3 loop spans 12 amino acids. Trimming took 1 base from V and 3 from J, leaving 7 bases between them. CDR1 and CDR2 from the germline V gene are GTSNPN and SVGIG (reference sequence). CDR3 sequence (DNA): TGTGCCTGGAGTGGCGGCCGCTACGAGCAGTACTTC. It is translated as CAWSGGRYEQYF.

This chain connects TRBV6-1 to TRBJ1-6, with D maybe TRBD1 (5 bases). The CDR3 has 14 amino acids. Germline V lookup: CDR1 MNHNS, CDR2 SASEGT. The CDR3 spells CAMGPDSYNSPLHF. The DNA of the CDR3 is TGTGCTATGGGGCCCGACTCCTATAATTCACCCCTCCACTTT.

The chain combines TRBV9 with TRBJ1-1; D possibly corresponds to TRBD1 (5 bases). Germline-derived CDR1 and CDR2 are SGDLS and YYNGEE. The CDR3 runs to 14 residues. V lost 4 bases and J lost 1, with 11 bases in between. In DNA form, the CDR3 reads TGTGCCAGCAGCATCTACGACAGGAACACTGAAGCTTTCTTT. Amino acids: CASSIYDRNTEAFF.

The rearrangement joins TRBV30 to TRBJ1-2; 7 bases map to TRBD1. The CDR3 length is 11 residues. Trimming took 5 bases from V and 4 from J; bases not matched to a gene: 1. The germline CDR1 and CDR2 sequences are GTSNPN and SVGIG (reference sequence). The CDR3: CAWGQAYGYTF. CDR3 coding DNA: TGTGCCTGGGGACAGGCCTATGGCTACACCTTC.

The V gene is TRBV7-7, the J gene TRBJ2-3; 9 bases align to TRBD2. CDR1 is SSHAT, CDR2 FNYEAQ, per germline (reference sequence). V was pared by 5 bases and J by 4 bases, with 4 bases of the junction left unmatched. The CDR3 extends over 14 amino acids. CDR3 nucleotide sequence: TGTGCCAGCAGCCCCGGGACTAGCCCAGATACGCAGTATTTT. Its protein product is CASSPGTSPDTQYF.

The rearrangement joins TRBV5-1 to TRBJ2-5, with a tentative D call TRBD2 (7 bases). Trimming cost V 10 bases and J 1 base, with 17 bases left between them. CDR1 is SGHRS and CDR2 is YFSETQ in the germline V gene. The CDR3 runs 14 residues. CDR3 nucleotides: TGCGCCTCGATGGGGGGGCCCTTCCAAGAGACCCAGTACTTC. It translates to CASMGGPFQETQYF. The variable domain in full, with the rest retrieved from reference TRBV5-1 and TRBJ2-5, is KAGVTQTPRYLIKTRGQQVTLSCSPISGHRSVSWYQQTPGQGLQFLFEYFSETQRNKGNFPGRFSGRQFSNSRSEMNVSTLELGDSALYLCASMGGPFQETQYFGPGTRLLVL.

This chain links TRBV7-2 with TRBJ1-2, with unresolved D. The CDR3 is made up of 13 amino acids. The germline V gene encodes CDR1 SGHTA and CDR2 FQGNSA. The germline V and J ends were trimmed by 3 bases and 8 bases, with 13 bases remaining between them. The CDR3 region is CASSFKYSGGYTF. The DNA for the CDR3 is TGTGCCAGCAGCTTCAAATACTCGGGGGGCTACACCTTC.

The genes are TRBV19 and TRBJ1-4; a weak D match, TRBD1 (6 bases). Germline-derived CDR1 and CDR2 are LNHDA and SQIVND (reference sequence). V lost 3 bases and J 8 bases, leaving 13 bases between the germline ends. The CDR3 contains 14 residues. DNA for the CDR3: TGTGCCAGTAGTATCGGACAGTTGAGCGAAAAACTGTTTTTT. It specifies CASSIGQLSEKLFF. The full variable domain, completed using reference TRBV19 and TRBJ1-4, is DGGITQSPKYLFRKEGQNVTLSCEQNLNHDAMYWYRQDPGQGLRLIYYSQIVNDFQKGDIAEGYSVSREKKESFPLTVTSAQKNPTAFYLCASSIGQLSEKLFFGSGTQLSVL.

The chain couples TRBV7-9 to TRBJ2-3; 12 bases fit TRBD2. Germline V gene lookup returns CDR1 SEHNR and CDR2 FQNEAQ (reference sequence). V shed 5 bases and J 4 bases; nucleotides not matched to a gene: 4. This CDR3 has 15 residues. The CDR3: CASSAGLAGSDTQYF. The CDR3, as DNA: TGTGCCAGCAGCGCGGGACTAGCGGGTTCAGATACGCAGTATTTT.

The chain joins TRBV5-1 to TRBJ1-3; tentatively, D is TRBD1 (6 bases). Looked up from germline, CDR1 is SGHRS and CDR2 is YFSETQ. V dropped 2 bases and J dropped 0 bases, with 15 bases sitting between them. The CDR3 has 17 amino acids. The CDR3 region has the DNA TGCGCCAGCAGCTTTACGACAGGCCGGTTCTCTGGAAACACCATATATTTT. It is translated as CASSFTTGRFSGNTIYF.

V and J are TRBV11-1 and TRBJ2-5, with no clear D. Trimming removed 8 bases from V and 7 bases from J, with 20 bases in between. Per the germline V gene, CDR1 is SGHAT and CDR2 is FQDESV (reference sequence). This CDR3 has 14 amino acids. CDR3 in DNA: TGTGCCAGCGAGATCTCCGATCGCAGAGGGACCCAGTACTTC. This codes for CASEISDRRGTQYF.

Concerning this clone itself: Different DNA sequences within this sample yield the same CDR3. The chain employs TRBV5-1 and TRBJ1-1, with TRBD1 matching over 8 bases. The CDR3 loop spans 14 amino acids. Germline trimming cut 4 bases from V and 5 bases from J; bases unmatched to any gene: 7. Per germline, CDR1 SGHRS and CDR2 YFSETQ. CDR3 in DNA: TGCGCCAGCAGCCCTGGACAGGGTGGTACTGAAGCTTTCTTT. Translated, it gives CASSPGQGGTEAFF.

The rearrangement uses TRBV11-2 and TRBJ1-2; a weak D match, TRBD1 (5 bases). The CDR3 consists of 13 residues. V gave up 4 bases and J gave up 4 bases, with 10 bases separating them. Germline V gene lookup returns CDR1 SGHAT and CDR2 FQNNGV. The CDR3 spells CASSWGSSYGYTF. The DNA for the CDR3 is TGTGCCAGCAGCTGGGGCAGTAGCTATGGCTACACCTTC.